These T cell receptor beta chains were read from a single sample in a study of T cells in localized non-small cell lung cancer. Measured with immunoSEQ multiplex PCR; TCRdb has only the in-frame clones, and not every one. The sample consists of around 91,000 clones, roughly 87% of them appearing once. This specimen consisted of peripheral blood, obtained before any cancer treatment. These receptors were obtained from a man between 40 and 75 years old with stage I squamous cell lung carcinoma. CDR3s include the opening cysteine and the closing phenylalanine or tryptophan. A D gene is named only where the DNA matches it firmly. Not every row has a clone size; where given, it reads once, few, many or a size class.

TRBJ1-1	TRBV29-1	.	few	CSVGRGNTEAFF	TGCAGCGTTGGGAGAGGGAACACTGAAGCTTTCTTT
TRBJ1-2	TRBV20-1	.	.	CSAREPGDYTF	TGCAGTGCTAGAGAACCAGGGGACTACACCTTC
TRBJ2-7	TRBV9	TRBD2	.	CASSVDGGFSYEQYF	TGTGCCAGCAGCGTGGACGGGGGGTTCTCCTACGAGCAGTACTTC
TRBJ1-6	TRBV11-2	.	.	CASSRGSGLSSYNSPLHF	TGTGCCAGCAGCAGAGGGTCAGGCTTAAGCTCCTATAATTCACCCCTCCACTTT
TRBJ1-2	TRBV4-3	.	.	CASSQVRAGPNYGYTF	TGCGCCAGCAGCCAAGTCAGGGCAGGGCCTAACTATGGCTACACCTTC
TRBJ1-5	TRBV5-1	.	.	CASSYNPSDNSNQPQHF	TGCGCCAGCAGTTACAACCCGAGCGACAATAGCAATCAGCCCCAGCATTTT
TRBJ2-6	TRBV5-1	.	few	CASSYDRPGANVLTF	TGCGCCAGCAGCTATGACAGGCCTGGGGCCAACGTCCTGACTTTC
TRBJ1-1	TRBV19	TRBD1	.	CASKIARQGATEAFF	TGTGCCAGTAAGATAGCCAGACAGGGGGCTACTGAAGCTTTCTTT
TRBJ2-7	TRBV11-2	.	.	CASSLDWGSGAPEQYF	TGTGCCAGCAGCTTAGATTGGGGGTCGGGGGCTCCCGAGCAGTACTTC
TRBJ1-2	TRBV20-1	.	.	CSARIGDFRTF	TGCAGTGCTAGGATCGGGGACTTTAGGACCTTC
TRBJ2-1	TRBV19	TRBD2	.	CASTPDGTSGGAPYNEQFF	TGTGCCAGTACTCCTGACGGGACTAGCGGGGGGGCCCCATACAATGAGCAGTTCTTC
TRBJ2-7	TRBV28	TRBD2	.	CATGGGHRYEQYF	TGTGCCACCGGGGGGGGGCATCGGTACGAGCAGTACTTC
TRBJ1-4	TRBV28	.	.	CASSDRREKLFF	TGTGCCAGCAGTGACAGGCGTGAAAAACTGTTTTTT
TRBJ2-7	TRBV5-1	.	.	CASSLAQGEQYF	TGCGCCAGCAGCTTGGCCCAGGGCGAGCAGTACTTC
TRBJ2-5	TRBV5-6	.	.	CASSFRFGGLGTQYF	TGTGCCAGCAGCTTCCGCTTTGGGGGGCTGGGGACCCAGTACTTC
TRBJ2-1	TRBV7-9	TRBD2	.	CASIAGHLYNEQFF	TGTGCCAGCATAGCGGGACATCTATACAATGAGCAGTTCTTC
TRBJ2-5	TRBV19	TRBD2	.	CATRSGGARETQYF	TGTGCCACCAGGTCGGGGGGGGCGCGAGAGACCCAGTACTTC
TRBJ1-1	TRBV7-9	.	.	CASSLVEGNTEAFF	TGTGCCAGCAGCTTAGTGGAGGGGAACACTGAAGCTTTCTTT
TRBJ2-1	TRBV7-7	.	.	CASSSSLGNEQFF	TGTGCCAGCAGCTCGAGCTTGGGGAATGAGCAGTTCTTC
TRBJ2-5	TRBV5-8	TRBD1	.	CASIMTGFGETQYF	TGTGCCAGCATCATGACAGGGTTCGGAGAGACCCAGTACTTC
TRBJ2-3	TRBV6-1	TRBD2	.	CASSLSGGAADTQYF	TGTGCCAGCAGCCTTAGCGGGGGGGCCGCAGATACGCAGTATTTT
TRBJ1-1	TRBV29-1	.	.	CSATRGQTMNTEAFF	TGCAGCGCCACACGGGGCCAAACAATGAACACTGAAGCTTTCTTT
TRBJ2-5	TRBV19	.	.	CATSRGVEETQYF	TGTGCCACCTCTAGAGGGGTTGAGGAGACCCAGTACTTC
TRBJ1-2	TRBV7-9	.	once	CASRRTDGQGISGYGYTF	TGTGCCAGCAGGCGTACCGATGGGCAGGGGATCTCGGGCTATGGCTACACCTTC
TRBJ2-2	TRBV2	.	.	CASSAKSPGELFF	TGTGCCAGCAGTGCGAAGAGCCCCGGGGAGCTGTTTTTT
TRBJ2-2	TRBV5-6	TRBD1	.	CASSDRDRRSFF	TGTGCCAGCAGCGACCGGGACAGGCGCTCGTTTTTT
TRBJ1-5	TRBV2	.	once	CASSGQGNQPQHF	TGTGCCAGCAGTGGCCAGGGGAATCAGCCCCAGCATTTT
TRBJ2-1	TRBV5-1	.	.	CASSRGVAGGSYNEQFF	TGCGCCAGCAGCCGCGGGGTGGCAGGGGGAAGCTACAATGAGCAGTTCTTC
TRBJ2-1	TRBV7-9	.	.	CASSSPPNEQFF	TGTGCCAGCAGCTCCCCACCCAATGAGCAGTTCTTC
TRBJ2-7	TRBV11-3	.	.	CASSLGGQKGTYEQYF	TGTGCCAGCAGCTTAGGCGGACAGAAGGGAACCTACGAGCAGTACTTC
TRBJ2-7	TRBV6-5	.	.	CASSYGQGVYEQYF	TGTGCCAGCAGTTACGGGCAGGGAGTATACGAGCAGTACTTC
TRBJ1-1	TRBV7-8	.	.	CASSLGTGPMNTEAFF	TGTGCCAGCAGCCTTGGTACAGGACCGATGAACACTGAAGCTTTCTTT
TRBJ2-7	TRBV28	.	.	CASSLGEQYF	TGTGCCAGCAGTTTGGGAGAGCAGTACTTC
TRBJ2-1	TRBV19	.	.	CASKLIGSGDEQFF	TGTGCCAGTAAACTAATCGGGTCGGGCGATGAGCAGTTCTTC
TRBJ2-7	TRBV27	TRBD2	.	CASSLRGGYEQYF	TGTGCCAGCAGTTTACGGGGGGGCTACGAGCAGTACTTC
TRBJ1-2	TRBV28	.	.	CASSFPQGHRNGYTF	TGTGCCAGCAGTTTCCCACAGGGACACAGGAATGGCTACACCTTC
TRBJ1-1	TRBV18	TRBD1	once	CASSPRQGGNTEAFF	TGTGCCAGCTCACCGCGACAGGGGGGCAACACTGAAGCTTTCTTT
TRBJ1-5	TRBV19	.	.	CASRDVYSNQPQHF	TGTGCCAGCCGGGACGTTTATAGCAATCAGCCCCAGCATTTT
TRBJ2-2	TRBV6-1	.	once	CASSEEGMRTGELFF	TGTGCCAGCAGTGAAGAGGGGATGAGAACCGGGGAGCTGTTTTTT
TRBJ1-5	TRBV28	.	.	CASTTQGQPQHF	TGTGCCAGCACCACCCAGGGTCAGCCCCAGCATTTT
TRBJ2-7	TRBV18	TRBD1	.	CASSPTRQGLYEQYF	TGTGCCAGCTCACCAACGCGACAGGGGCTCTACGAGCAGTACTTC
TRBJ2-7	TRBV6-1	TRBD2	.	CASSEVGGGGAYEQYF	TGTGCCAGCAGTGAGGTGGGCGGGGGAGGCGCCTACGAGCAGTACTTC
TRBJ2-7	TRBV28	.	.	CASSSYIPAGNYEQYF	TGTGCCAGCAGTTCTTATATCCCCGCCGGAAACTACGAGCAGTACTTC
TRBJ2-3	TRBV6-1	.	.	CASSEAGPAGDTQYF	TGTGCCAGCAGTGAAGCGGGACCCGCCGGAGATACGCAGTATTTT
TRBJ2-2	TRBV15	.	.	CATSPARVVNTGELFF	TGTGCCACCAGCCCGGCGCGGGTGGTAAACACCGGGGAGCTGTTTTTT
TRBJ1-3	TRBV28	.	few	CASRSTGNTIYF	TGTGCCAGCAGATCAACAGGGAACACCATATATTTT
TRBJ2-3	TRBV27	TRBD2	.	CASSSPLRGLITDTQYF	TGTGCCAGCAGTTCCCCTCTCCGGGGACTAATAACAGATACGCAGTATTTT
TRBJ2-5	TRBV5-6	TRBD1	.	CASSLEDRVPDQETQYF	TGTGCCAGCAGCCTTGAGGACAGGGTCCCTGACCAAGAGACCCAGTACTTC
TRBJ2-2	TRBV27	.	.	CASSPAGVGTGELFF	TGTGCCAGCAGCCCCGCCGGGGTGGGGACCGGGGAGCTGTTTTTT
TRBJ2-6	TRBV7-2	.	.	CASSPQYSSGANVLTF	TGTGCCAGCAGCCCCCAGTACAGCTCTGGGGCCAACGTCCTGACTTTC
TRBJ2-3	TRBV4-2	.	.	CASNTGTSTDTQYF	TGTGCCAGCAATACGGGGACTAGCACAGATACGCAGTATTTT
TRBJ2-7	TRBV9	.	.	CASSGKGAYEQYF	TGTGCCAGCAGCGGCAAAGGGGCCTACGAGCAGTACTTC